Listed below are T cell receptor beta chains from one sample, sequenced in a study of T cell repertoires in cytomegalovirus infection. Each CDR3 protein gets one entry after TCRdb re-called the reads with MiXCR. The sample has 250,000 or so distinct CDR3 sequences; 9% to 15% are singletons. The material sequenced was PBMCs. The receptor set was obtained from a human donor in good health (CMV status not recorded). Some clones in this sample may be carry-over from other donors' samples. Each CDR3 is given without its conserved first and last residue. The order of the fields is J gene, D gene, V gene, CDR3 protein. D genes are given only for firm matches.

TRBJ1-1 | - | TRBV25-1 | ASSQGPQAF
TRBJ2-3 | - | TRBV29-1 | SIEYQGDTQY
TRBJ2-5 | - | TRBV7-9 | ASSSDSYQETQY
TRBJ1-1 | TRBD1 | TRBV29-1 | SVAPGGLDTEAF
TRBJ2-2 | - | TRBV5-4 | ASSPLFGELF
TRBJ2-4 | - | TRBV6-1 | ASSPSGDIQY
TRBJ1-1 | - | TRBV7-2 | ASSFTENTEAF
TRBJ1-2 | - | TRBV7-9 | ASSLDGLTRYGYT
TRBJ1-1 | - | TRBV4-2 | ASSQRTHTNTEAF
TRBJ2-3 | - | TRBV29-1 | SVEVQGDTQY
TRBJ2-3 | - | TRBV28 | ASREVAQDTQY
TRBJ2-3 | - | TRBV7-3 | ASSLLPTWVDTQY
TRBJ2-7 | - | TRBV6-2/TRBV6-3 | ASSYRPSTSYEQY
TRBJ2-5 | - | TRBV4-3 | ASSPGGRPLRETQY
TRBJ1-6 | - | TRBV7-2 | ASSPSGGASFLH
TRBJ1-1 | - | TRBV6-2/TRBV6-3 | ASSYKVRSTEAF
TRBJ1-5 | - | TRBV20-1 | SARDPGYSNQPQH
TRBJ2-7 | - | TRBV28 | ASSSMRDEQY
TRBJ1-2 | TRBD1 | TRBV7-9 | ASSLATGRDYGYT
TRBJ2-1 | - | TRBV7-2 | ASSPETNEQF
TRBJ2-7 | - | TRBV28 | ASSTPSAQY
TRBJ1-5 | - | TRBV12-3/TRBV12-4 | ASSLESLGQPQH
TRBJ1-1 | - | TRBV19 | ASTFGWQSNTEAF
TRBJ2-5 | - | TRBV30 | AWSANSQETQY
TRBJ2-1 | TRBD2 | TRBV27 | ASSPLLAGGYNEQF
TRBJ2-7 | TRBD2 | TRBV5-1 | ASSLGLAGGTYEQY
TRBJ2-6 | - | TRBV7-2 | ASSPASGANVLT
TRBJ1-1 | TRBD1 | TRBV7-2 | ASRPDRGNTEAF
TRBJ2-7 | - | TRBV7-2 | ASSLAGGKNEQY
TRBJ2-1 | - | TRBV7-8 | ASSLEYWPNEQF
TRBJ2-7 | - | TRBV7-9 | ASSAGGYEQY
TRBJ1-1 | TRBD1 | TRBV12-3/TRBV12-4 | ASSFTPGQGLDF
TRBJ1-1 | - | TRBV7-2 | ASSLEMDSEAF